These T cell receptor beta chains were read from a single sample in a study of low-dose radiotherapy and immunotherapy resistance in tumors. TCRdb fed the reads into MiXCR, producing one record per CDR3 protein. The sample lists around 80,000 distinct CDR3 sequences, 15% to 20% occurring once. This specimen consisted of PBMCs, obtained after low-dose radiotherapy plus immunotherapy. The origin of the receptors is a male donor with prostate cancer. Each CDR3 is given with its conserved first and last residue. Fields, in order: J gene, clone size, V gene, D gene, CDR3 protein, CDR3 DNA. A D gene is named only where the DNA matches it firmly. For some rows the clone size is stated as once, few or many, or as a class when expanded; others skip it.

J gene: TRBJ2-1
clone size: NA
V gene: TRBV19
D gene: TRBD2
CDR3 protein: CASSILAGDYNEQFF
CDR3 DNA: TGTGCCAGTAGTATCCTAGCGGGGGATTACAATGAGCAGTTCTTC

J gene: TRBJ2-3
clone size: NA
V gene: TRBV9
D gene: NA
CDR3 protein: CASSGRTDTDTQYF
CDR3 DNA: TGTGCCAGCAGCGGCCGGACAGACACAGATACGCAGTATTTT

J gene: TRBJ2-7
clone size: many
V gene: TRBV28
D gene: NA
CDR3 protein: CASSLVPASPYEQYF
CDR3 DNA: TGTGCCAGCAGTTTAGTTCCAGCGAGCCCCTACGAGCAGTACTTC

J gene: TRBJ2-1
clone size: many
V gene: TRBV11-3
D gene: TRBD2
CDR3 protein: CASSLLAGSYNEQFF
CDR3 DNA: TGTGCCAGCAGCTTGCTAGCGGGCTCGTACAATGAGCAGTTCTTC

J gene: TRBJ2-3
clone size: few
V gene: TRBV20-1
D gene: NA
CDR3 protein: CSAKKAQTITDTQYF
CDR3 DNA: TGCAGTGCAAAGAAGGCGCAGACGATCACAGATACGCAGTATTTT

J gene: TRBJ2-5
clone size: many
V gene: TRBV20-1
D gene: NA
CDR3 protein: CSARELNAGRQETQYF
CDR3 DNA: TGCAGTGCTAGAGAGTTAAACGCGGGACGACAAGAGACCCAGTACTTC

J gene: TRBJ2-3
clone size: few
V gene: TRBV27
D gene: NA
CDR3 protein: CASRDSADTQYF
CDR3 DNA: TGTGCCAGCAGGGATAGCGCAGATACGCAGTATTTT

J gene: TRBJ1-1
clone size: NA
V gene: TRBV27
D gene: NA
CDR3 protein: CASSLVRGGTEAFF
CDR3 DNA: TGTGCCAGCAGTTTGGTCAGGGGAGGCACTGAAGCTTTCTTT

J gene: TRBJ2-7
clone size: many
V gene: TRBV12-3/TRBV12-4
D gene: NA
CDR3 protein: CASSLPNNEQYF
CDR3 DNA: TGTGCCAGCAGTTTGCCCAACAACGAGCAGTACTTC

J gene: TRBJ2-1
clone size: once
V gene: TRBV27
D gene: TRBD2
CDR3 protein: CASTPGLAGGSYNEQFF
CDR3 DNA: TGTGCCAGCACCCCAGGACTAGCGGGAGGCTCTTACAATGAGCAGTTCTTC

J gene: TRBJ2-2
clone size: many
V gene: TRBV4-1
D gene: TRBD2
CDR3 protein: CASGSRRGSGTLSTGELFF
CDR3 DNA: TGCGCCAGCGGTTCACGAAGGGGTAGCGGGACTCTAAGTACCGGGGAGCTGTTTTTT

J gene: TRBJ1-2
clone size: once
V gene: TRBV27
D gene: TRBD1
CDR3 protein: CASSGTGGHGYTF
CDR3 DNA: TGTGCCAGCAGTGGAACAGGGGGCCATGGCTACACCTTC

J gene: TRBJ2-7
clone size: many
V gene: TRBV2
D gene: NA
CDR3 protein: CASSDSLFYEQYF
CDR3 DNA: TGTGCCAGCAGTGATAGTCTGTTCTACGAGCAGTACTTC

J gene: TRBJ2-2
clone size: many
V gene: TRBV7-2
D gene: TRBD2
CDR3 protein: CASSLALLAGSNTGELFF
CDR3 DNA: TGTGCCAGCAGCTTAGCCCTACTAGCGGGGTCGAACACCGGGGAGCTGTTTTTT

J gene: TRBJ2-1
clone size: few
V gene: TRBV20-1
D gene: TRBD2
CDR3 protein: CSSRKAGGGNEQFF
CDR3 DNA: TGCAGTTCTAGAAAGGCGGGAGGGGGGAATGAGCAGTTCTTC

J gene: TRBJ1-1
clone size: many
V gene: TRBV7-2
D gene: NA
CDR3 protein: CASSPSGLPNTEAFF
CDR3 DNA: TGTGCCAGCAGCCCGTCCGGCCTACCGAACACTGAAGCTTTCTTT

J gene: TRBJ2-2
clone size: many
V gene: TRBV27
D gene: NA
CDR3 protein: CASSLYQPTGELFF
CDR3 DNA: TGTGCCAGCAGTTTATACCAGCCCACCGGGGAGCTGTTTTTT

J gene: TRBJ1-1
clone size: many
V gene: TRBV7-2
D gene: TRBD1
CDR3 protein: CASSRTGGPAFF
CDR3 DNA: TGTGCCAGCAGCCGGACAGGGGGTCCAGCTTTCTTT

J gene: TRBJ2-4
clone size: many
V gene: TRBV7-9
D gene: NA
CDR3 protein: CASSLEGTKNIQYF
CDR3 DNA: TGTGCCAGCAGCTTAGAGGGCACCAAAAACATTCAGTACTTC

J gene: TRBJ2-7
clone size: many
V gene: TRBV12-3/TRBV12-4
D gene: TRBD2
CDR3 protein: CASSFPTSGSYEQYF
CDR3 DNA: TGTGCCAGCAGTTTCCCGACTAGCGGCTCCTACGAGCAGTACTTC

J gene: TRBJ1-1
clone size: few
V gene: TRBV30
D gene: TRBD1
CDR3 protein: CATETDRGVAFF
CDR3 DNA: TGTGCCACAGAAACGGACAGGGGAGTAGCTTTCTTT

J gene: TRBJ1-1
clone size: few
V gene: TRBV20-1
D gene: TRBD1
CDR3 protein: CSALGQENTEAFF
CDR3 DNA: TGCAGTGCTTTGGGACAGGAGAACACTGAAGCTTTCTTT

J gene: TRBJ2-7
clone size: many
V gene: TRBV7-2
D gene: TRBD1
CDR3 protein: CASSSPDRGYEQYF
CDR3 DNA: TGTGCCAGCAGCTCCCCGGACAGGGGGTACGAGCAGTACTTC

J gene: TRBJ2-1
clone size: many
V gene: TRBV6-2/TRBV6-3
D gene: NA
CDR3 protein: CATQFGEQFF
CDR3 DNA: TGTGCCACCCAATTCGGTGAGCAGTTCTTC

J gene: TRBJ1-4
clone size: many
V gene: TRBV2
D gene: TRBD1
CDR3 protein: CASSDRGQGKEKLFF
CDR3 DNA: TGTGCCAGCAGTGACCGAGGACAGGGTAAAGAAAAACTGTTTTTT

J gene: TRBJ1-6
clone size: many
V gene: TRBV12-2
D gene: NA
CDR3 protein: CASRLDGGFGNSSLHF
CDR3 DNA: TGTGCAAGTCGCTTAGATGGGGGGTTTGGGAATTCATCCCTCCACTTT

J gene: TRBJ2-5
clone size: few
V gene: TRBV3-1
D gene: TRBD1
CDR3 protein: CASRPGQGGQETQYF
CDR3 DNA: TGTGCCAGCAGACCTGGACAGGGGGGCCAAGAGACCCAGTACTTC

J gene: TRBJ1-1
clone size: many
V gene: TRBV29-1
D gene: TRBD1
CDR3 protein: CSVGTGGGTEAFF
CDR3 DNA: TGCAGCGTTGGTACAGGGGGAGGCACTGAAGCTTTCTTT

J gene: TRBJ1-1
clone size: many
V gene: TRBV6-2/TRBV6-3
D gene: NA
CDR3 protein: CASSYAAGNTEAFF
CDR3 DNA: TGTGCCAGCAGTTACGCCGCAGGGAACACTGAAGCTTTCTTT

J gene: TRBJ2-1
clone size: many
V gene: TRBV5-1
D gene: NA
CDR3 protein: CASSLGDHNEQFF
CDR3 DNA: TGCGCCAGCAGCTTGGGGGACCACAATGAGCAGTTCTTC

J gene: TRBJ2-7
clone size: many
V gene: TRBV5-4
D gene: TRBD2
CDR3 protein: CATTSGMDYEQYF
CDR3 DNA: TGTGCCACCACCAGCGGGATGGACTACGAGCAGTACTTC

J gene: TRBJ1-5
clone size: many
V gene: TRBV5-1
D gene: TRBD1
CDR3 protein: CASSSGTGINQPQHF
CDR3 DNA: TGCGCCAGCAGCTCCGGGACAGGGATCAATCAGCCCCAGCATTTT

J gene: TRBJ1-2
clone size: NA
V gene: TRBV4-1
D gene: TRBD1
CDR3 protein: CASSPGDSSNYGYTF
CDR3 DNA: TGCGCCAGCAGCCCAGGGGACAGTTCTAACTATGGCTACACCTTC

J gene: TRBJ1-5
clone size: NA
V gene: TRBV19
D gene: NA
CDR3 protein: CASKVRVGGSGNQPQHF
CDR3 DNA: TGTGCCAGTAAAGTTCGGGTAGGAGGATCTGGCAATCAGCCCCAGCATTTT

J gene: TRBJ2-1
clone size: many
V gene: TRBV3-1
D gene: TRBD2
CDR3 protein: CASSDQREEYNEQFF
CDR3 DNA: TGTGCCAGCAGCGACCAGCGGGAGGAATACAATGAGCAGTTCTTC

J gene: TRBJ1-1
clone size: NA
V gene: TRBV7-2
D gene: TRBD1
CDR3 protein: CASSLGYQGAEAFF
CDR3 DNA: TGTGCCAGCAGCTTAGGTTACCAGGGGGCTGAAGCTTTCTTT

J gene: TRBJ2-3
clone size: many
V gene: TRBV12-3/TRBV12-4
D gene: TRBD2
CDR3 protein: CASSSRTSGAVDTQYF
CDR3 DNA: TGTGCCAGCAGTTCCCGGACTAGCGGGGCGGTAGATACGCAGTATTTT

J gene: TRBJ2-1
clone size: many
V gene: TRBV24-1
D gene: TRBD1
CDR3 protein: CATSDVTGVNEQFF
CDR3 DNA: TGTGCCACCAGTGATGTGACAGGGGTCAATGAGCAGTTCTTC

J gene: TRBJ2-3
clone size: many
V gene: TRBV12-3/TRBV12-4
D gene: NA
CDR3 protein: CASSLSSRDADTQYF
CDR3 DNA: TGTGCCAGCAGTTTGTCATCCCGGGACGCGGATACGCAGTATTTT

J gene: TRBJ2-7
clone size: many
V gene: TRBV25-1
D gene: TRBD2
CDR3 protein: CASSEWGGDEQYF
CDR3 DNA: TGTGCCAGCAGTGAATGGGGGGGGGACGAGCAGTACTTC

J gene: TRBJ1-5
clone size: NA
V gene: TRBV6-1
D gene: NA
CDR3 protein: CASSPTAGQISNQPQHF
CDR3 DNA: TGTGCCAGCAGTCCCACTGCCGGACAGATTAGCAATCAGCCCCAGCATTTT

J gene: TRBJ2-1
clone size: many
V gene: TRBV20-1
D gene: NA
CDR3 protein: CSALSGLRDEQFF
CDR3 DNA: TGCAGTGCTCTTTCGGGACTTCGCGATGAGCAGTTCTTC

J gene: TRBJ2-1
clone size: many
V gene: TRBV20-1
D gene: NA
CDR3 protein: CSARMPGASSYNEQFF
CDR3 DNA: TGCAGTGCTAGGATGCCTGGGGCTAGCAGCTACAATGAGCAGTTCTTC